This T cell receptor (beta chain) was recorded in a study of low-dose radiotherapy and immunotherapy resistance in tumors. On the study more broadly: Cohort 1 patients were irradiated with 0.5 Gy fractions every 2 weeks to 6.5 Gy total. Patients took oral aspirin 300 mg daily for four cycles from cycle 1 day 1.

Concerning this clonotype itself: This likely stems from a read error, as it lies one base from a far larger clone.

Both TCRalpha and TCRbeta chains were reverse transcribed with V-gene-specific primers. A constant-region primer paired with the V-primer adapter amplified TCRs over approximately 20 PCR cycles. TCRdb fed the reads into MiXCR, producing one record per CDR3 protein. The data contain under 95,000 distinct CDR3 sequences, roughly a sixth of them singletons. CDR1 LGHDT and CDR2 YNNKEL come from the germline V gene (reference sequence). The CDR3 runs 16 residues. Time point given: before trial treatment. Every donor was treated with nivolumab, ipilimumab, aspirin, low-dose cyclophosphamide and also low-dose radiotherapy.

The chain is built from TRBV3-1 and TRBJ2-6, with TRBD2 matching 8 bases. This receptor was obtained from a male donor with prostate cancer. Material: PBMCs, obtained before treatment. CDR3 protein: CVTLRGGASGANVLTF. The CDR3 region has the DNA TGTGTCACCCTCCGGGGGGGCGCATCTGGGGCCAACGTCCTGACTTTC.